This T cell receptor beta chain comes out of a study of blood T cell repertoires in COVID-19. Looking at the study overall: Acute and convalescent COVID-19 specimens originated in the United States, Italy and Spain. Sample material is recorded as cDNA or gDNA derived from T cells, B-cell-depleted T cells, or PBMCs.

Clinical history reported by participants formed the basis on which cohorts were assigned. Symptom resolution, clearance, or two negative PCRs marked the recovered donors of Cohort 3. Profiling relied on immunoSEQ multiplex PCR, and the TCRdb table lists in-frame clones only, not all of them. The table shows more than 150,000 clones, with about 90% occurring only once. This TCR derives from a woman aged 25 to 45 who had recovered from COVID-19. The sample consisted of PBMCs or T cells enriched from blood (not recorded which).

CDR3 DNA: TGTGCCAGCCTACCACCGGGACAGGGGTCCCCCCAGAGTGAAGCTTTCTTT. Translating gives CASLPPGQGSPQSEAFF. The J gene is TRBJ1-1, the V gene TRBV18, with TRBD1 matching over 10 bases. Looked up from germline, CDR1 is KGHSH and CDR2 is LQKENI. J was trimmed by 7 bases and V by 8 bases; bases with no gene match: 19. The CDR3 is made up of 17 amino acids. Based on the CDR3 plus reference TRBV18 and TRBJ1-1, the full variable domain is NAGVMQNPRHLVRRRGQEARLRCSPMKGHSHVYWYRQLPEEGLKFMVYLQKENIIDESGMPKERFSAEFPKEGPSILRIQQVVRGDSAAYFCASLPPGQGSPQSEAFFGQGTRLTVV.